Each of the 25 T cell receptor beta chains below was sequenced from the same sample in a study of blood T cells in healthy people across ages. For the second PCR, which ran for 7 to 11 cycles, a sample-barcoded 5' primer and a J-beta primer mix were used. Each CDR3 protein gets one entry after TCRdb re-called the 5' RACE reads with MiXCR. The sample lists about 930,000 distinct CDR3 sequences, under 35% seen once, with approximately 10% in the top ten. These same data were also listed under a study on T cells of mothers and their children.

Sample: blood. Receptors were obtained from a woman aged 40 to 50 in good health.

This clonotype showed up just a few times. The chain is built from TRBV27 and TRBJ2-3; TRBD2 matches at 11 bases. CDR1 and CDR2 from the germline V gene are MNHEY and SMNVEV (reference sequence). This CDR3 contains 16 residues. J lost 0 bases, V lost 6 bases, and 5 bases had no gene match. The CDR3 sequence: CASSGIAGGSTDTQYF. CDR3 bases: TGTGCCAGCAGCGGGATAGCGGGGGGGAGCACAGATACGCAGTATTTT.

The sample holds a few counts of this clonotype. The chain combines TRBV29-1 with TRBJ2-5, with D possibly matching TRBD1 (5 bases). V gave up 3 bases and J gave up 2 bases, with 10 bases separating them. Germline V gives CDR1 SQVTM, CDR2 ANQGSEA. This CDR3 has 13 residues. The CDR3 DNA reads TGCAGCGTTGACCCCCAGGGTCAAGAGACCCAGTACTTC. Protein sequence: CSVDPQGQETQYF.

V is TRBV2 and J is TRBJ1-5; D gene ambiguous. Per the germline V gene, CDR1 is SNHLY and CDR2 is FYNNEI. V was pared by 4 bases and J by 1 base, with 14 bases between. The CDR3 length is 16 residues. The CDR3 DNA sequence: TGTGCCAGCAGTGCATTTATTTGGCGAAGCAATCAGCCCCAGCATTTT. This codes for CASSAFIWRSNQPQHF.

Concerning this clonotype: A much bigger clone sits one base away, suggesting this may be a read error. The chain has TRBV28 and TRBJ1-2; the match to TRBD1 covers 8 bases. Per germline, CDR1 MDHEN and CDR2 SYDVKM. V shed 3 bases and J 5 bases; nucleotides not matched to a gene: 5. The CDR3 sequence is 14 residues long. The DNA of the CDR3 is TGTGCCAGCAGTTTGGCGGACAGGGCTTATGGCTACACCTTC. This translates into CASSLADRAYGYTF.

This chain uses TRBV18 with TRBJ2-3; weak D call: TRBD1 (6 bases). Looked up from germline, CDR1 is KGHSH and CDR2 is LQKENI. The germline V and J ends were trimmed by 1 base and 2 bases, with 10 bases remaining between them. The CDR3 is 15 amino acids. The CDR3 DNA reads TGTGCCAGCTCACCACAACAGGGAGCCACAGATACGCAGTATTTT. Its protein is CASSPQQGATDTQYF.

This clonotype was seen only a few times. The V and J genes are TRBV18 and TRBJ1-2, with a possible D match to TRBD1 (6 bases). CDR1 KGHSH and CDR2 LQKENI come from the germline V gene. V was cut by 3 bases and J by 1 base, with 12 bases left in between. The CDR3 is 15 residues long. The CDR3 DNA is TGTGCCAGCTCACCGCCGGGACACCGTAACTATGGCTACACCTTC. It encodes CASSPPGHRNYGYTF.

As concerns this clonotype: The junction departs from germline at one end; a sequencing error may be responsible. The chain combines TRBV6-1 with TRBJ1-5; TRBD1 matches 7 bases. This CDR3 spans 13 amino acids. CDR1 and CDR2 from the germline V gene are MNHNS and SASEGT. The CDR3 coding sequence is TGTGCTAGCAGGGGGTCGAGCAATCAGCCCCAGCATTTT. This translates into CASRGSSNQPQHF.

This clonotype was counted many times. The chain couples TRBV4-3 to TRBJ2-5, with 7 positions matching TRBD2. V shed 1 base and J 4 bases; nucleotides not matched to a gene: 3. The CDR3 contains 14 residues. The germline CDR1 and CDR2 sequences are LGHNA and YSLEER. CDR3 residues: CASSQGSGGETQYF. The DNA of the CDR3 is TGCGCCAGCAGCCAAGGGTCGGGGGGAGAGACCCAGTACTTC.

This clonotype turned up a few times. The genes are TRBV7-2 and TRBJ2-7; D possibly uses TRBD1 or TRBD2 (5 bases each). CDR1 is SGHTA and CDR2 is FQGNSA in the germline V gene. Deletions cut 3 bases from V and 3 bases from J, with 9 bases between. The CDR3 totals 13 residues. The CDR3 nucleotides read TGTGCCAGCAGCTTCAGGGACGTCTACGAGCAGTACTTC. Encoded protein: CASSFRDVYEQYF.

In its sample, this clonotype was seen a few times. The chain is built from TRBV29-1 and TRBJ1-1; 8 bases fit TRBD1. Germline CDR1 is SQVTM and CDR2 is ANQGSEA. This CDR3 is built from 13 residues. Trimming took 7 bases from V and 4 from J; bases not matched to a gene: 8. The CDR3 DNA sequence: TGCAGCGCGACAGGGGATTTGAGCACTGAAGCTTTCTTT. This sequence encodes CSATGDLSTEAFF.

Many counts were recorded for this clonotype. CDR3 protein: CASSLGQDNEKLFF. The CDR3 DNA follows: TGCGCCAGCAGCCTCGGACAGGACAATGAAAAACTGTTTTTT. The rearrangement links TRBV5-1 to TRBJ1-4, with TRBD1 matching over 7 bases. This CDR3 spans 14 amino acids. The V gene's germline CDR1 is SGHRS and CDR2 YFSETQ. The trim removed 4 bases at V and 5 bases at J, leaving 5 bases unmatched.

There are a few counts of this clonotype. The chain combines TRBV4-1 with TRBJ2-2; TRBD1 aligns across 8 bases. Germline V CDR1 and CDR2: MGHRA, YSYEKL. Trimming cost V 4 bases and J 3 bases; bases outside gene matches: 4. This CDR3 spans 15 amino acids. In DNA form, the CDR3 reads TGCGCCAGCAGCCTCTCAGGGGGCGACACCGGGGAGCTGTTTTTT. It yields the protein CASSLSGGDTGELFF.

This clonotype was counted only a few times. This chain links TRBV5-4 with TRBJ2-3; D is uncertain. Per the germline V gene, CDR1 is SGHNT and CDR2 is YYREEE (reference sequence). Trimming pared 1 base from V and 5 bases from J, leaving 5 bases between. The CDR3 totals 12 residues. The CDR3 spells CASSLWEDTQYF. CDR3 nucleotide sequence: TGTGCCAGCAGCTTGTGGGAAGATACGCAGTATTTT.

Here the CDR3 reads CASGDTGTGAYEQYF. CDR3 bases: TGTGCCAGCGGCGACACCGGGACAGGGGCCTACGAGCAGTACTTC. V is TRBV27 and J is TRBJ2-7; 10 bases line up with TRBD1. The CDR3 length is 15 residues. Germline trimming cut 8 bases from V and 2 bases from J; bases unmatched to any gene: 9. Per the germline V gene, CDR1 is MNHEY and CDR2 is SMNVEV (reference sequence).

This clonotype was picked up many times. This sequence joins TRBV11-2 and TRBJ2-3, with D perhaps matching TRBD1 (6 bases). Germline-derived CDR1 and CDR2 are SGHAT and FQNNGV. Trimming left V 5 bases short and J 4 bases short, with 10 bases between. This CDR3 region has 13 residues. CDR3 amino acids: CASSPGTPDTQYF. CDR3 DNA sequence: TGTGCCAGCAGCCCCGGGACACCAGATACGCAGTATTTT.

This clonotype came up many times. V and J are TRBV5-1 and TRBJ2-7, with D hard to call. V gave up 3 bases and J gave up 7 bases, with 23 bases separating them. From germline, CDR1 is SGHRS and CDR2 YFSETQ. This CDR3 has 16 amino acids. DNA of the CDR3: TGCGCCAGCAGCTCGATGGACCGCCGTACAGACTTGGAGCAGTACTTC. Its protein is CASSSMDRRTDLEQYF.

CDR3 region: CASRGGGPGTQYF. For the CDR3, the DNA is TGTGCCAGCAGGGGGGGTGGGCCAGGGACCCAGTACTTC. The V and J genes are TRBV6-5 and TRBJ2-5; tentative D call: TRBD2 (6 bases). Trimming stripped 6 bases from V and 7 bases from J, with 15 bases between. This CDR3 has 13 residues. The V gene's germline CDR1 is MNHEY and CDR2 SVGAGI.

This clonotype was seen a handful of times. The V gene is TRBV27, the J gene TRBJ1-6, with 7 bases aligning to TRBD1. J lost 4 bases, V lost 4 bases, and 4 bases had no gene match. Germline CDR1 reads MNHEY; CDR2 reads SMNVEV (reference sequence). This CDR3 has 15 amino acids. The CDR3 is CASSWDSPYNSPLHF. DNA of the CDR3: TGTGCCAGCAGTTGGGACAGTCCTTATAATTCACCCCTCCACTTT.

The DNA for the CDR3 is TGTGCCAGCAGAAGCCGGACAGGGGATGATCAGCCCCAGCATTTT. Amino acid sequence: CASRSRTGDDQPQHF. V usage is TRBV2 and J usage is TRBJ1-5, with 9 positions matching TRBD1. The V segment lost 6 bases and the J segment 5 bases; nucleotides outside the gene matches: 8. The length of the CDR3 is 15 residues. Germline values: CDR1 SNHLY, CDR2 FYNNEI. The variable domain in full, with the rest retrieved from reference TRBV2 and TRBJ1-5, is EPEVTQTPSHQVTQMGQEVILRCVPISNHLYFYWYRQILGQKVEFLVSFYNNEISEKSEIFDDQFSVERPDGSNFTLKIRSTKLEDSAMYFCASRSRTGDDQPQHFGDGTRLSIL.

This clonotype was picked up a small number of times. In nucleotides, the CDR3 is TGTGCCAGCAGCGCCCTACAGGGCTCTAACACCGGGGAGCTGTTTTTT. Protein product: CASSALQGSNTGELFF. The gene calls are TRBV7-8 and TRBJ2-2; tentatively, D is TRBD1 (6 bases). Between the trimmed V and J ends, which lost 5 bases and 2 bases, there was a span of 15 bases. CDR3 length equals 16 residues. Germline values: CDR1 SGHVS, CDR2 FQNEAQ.

The chain has TRBV5-1 and TRBJ2-1, with D hard to call. V was pared by 7 bases and J by 5 bases, with 19 bases between. This CDR3 has 15 amino acids. Germline CDR1 is SGHRS and CDR2 is YFSETQ. For the CDR3, the DNA is TGCGCCAGCCTGACTGAACCGGGCCGTGACAATGAGCAGTTCTTC. This gives the protein CASLTEPGRDNEQFF.

The rearrangement uses TRBV7-2 and TRBJ1-4; D perhaps matches TRBD1 (5 bases). Trimming took 5 bases from V and 3 from J, leaving 13 bases between them. The CDR3 has 15 amino acids. CDR1 and CDR2 (germline): SGHTA, FQGNSA. The CDR3 DNA reads as TGTGCCAGCAGCCCCCAGGGATCGGCTAATGAAAAACTGTTTTTT. The encoded protein is CASSPQGSANEKLFF.

The V and J genes are TRBV7-2 and TRBJ2-1, with a possible D match to TRBD2 (5 bases). The CDR3 has 11 residues. The V end lost 8 bases, the J end lost 9 bases, and 11 bases lay between the germline ends. Germline CDR1 is SGHTA and CDR2 is FQGNSA. CDR3 in amino acids: CASSGFGEQFF. The CDR3 bases are TGTGCCAGCTCGGGGTTTGGTGAGCAGTTCTTC.

On this clonotype: This could be a read error, since a much larger clone is one nucleotide away. The chain combines TRBV20-1 with TRBJ2-1; 9 positions match TRBD2. Germline lookup yields CDR1 DFQATT and CDR2 SNEGSKA (reference sequence). Trimming cost V 0 bases and J 4 bases; bases outside gene matches: 4. This CDR3 has 15 residues. CDR3 amino acids: CSAREGAGGYNEQFF. In nucleotides, the CDR3 is TGCAGTGCTAGAGAGGGAGCGGGGGGTTACAATGAGCAGTTCTTC.

The V call is TRBV5-6, the J call TRBJ1-5; D not certain. Germline values: CDR1 SGHDT, CDR2 YYEEEE. The CDR3 totals 16 residues. The V and J ends lost 1 base and 4 bases respectively, with 15 bases between them. For the CDR3, the DNA is TGTGCCAGCAGCTTGTTGACACGGGGTTTGAATCAGCCCCAGCATTTT. Its protein is CASSLLTRGLNQPQHF.